Below are 21 T cell receptor beta chains sequenced from a single sample in a study of T cells in Graves' hyperthyroidism and ophthalmopathy. The investigators amplified TCR beta CDR3 regions from RNA transcripts. The HTBI primer set served for first-round RT-PCR of the TCR CDR3. TCRdb ran MiXCR on the multiplex PCR reads and lists one entry per CDR3 protein. The data show approximately 610,000 distinct CDR3 sequences, with 16% seen just once and 18% held by the top ten. The sequenced sample consisted of blood. The origin of the receptors is a woman between 18 and 29 years old with Graves' hyperthyroidism.

In this sample, this clonotype turned up a few times. The chain employs TRBV5-1 and TRBJ2-3; 9 nucleotides line up with TRBD2. This CDR3 is built from 16 residues. CDR1 is SGHRS, CDR2 YFSETQ, per germline. V shed 5 bases and J 6 bases; nucleotides not matched to a gene: 13. DNA for the CDR3: TGCGCCAGCAGTTACAGCGGGGGGACGACGCTTGATACGCAGTATTTT. It is translated as CASSYSGGTTLDTQYF.

The chain combines TRBV19 with TRBJ2-7, with TRBD1 identical over 9 bases. This CDR3 contains 15 residues. The V gene's germline CDR1 is LNHDA and CDR2 SQIVND (reference sequence). Germline trimming cut 5 bases from V and 3 bases from J; bases unmatched to any gene: 8. DNA of the CDR3: TGTGCCAGTAGTGTAGGGACAGGGAATGTCTACGAGCAGTACTTC. Translation: CASSVGTGNVYEQYF.

This clonotype was observed a handful of times. This chain joins TRBV6-5 and TRBJ1-1; the D is unclear. This CDR3 has 15 amino acids. The ends were cut back, 0 bases at V and 5 bases at J, with 13 bases in the middle. Germline V gene lookup returns CDR1 MNHEY and CDR2 SVGAGI. CDR3 amino acids: CASSYSGSGGTEAFF. Here the CDR3 DNA reads TGTGCCAGCAGTTACTCGGGAAGTGGCGGGACTGAAGCTTTCTTT.

This chain connects TRBV20-1 to TRBJ2-7; D may correspond to TRBD1 or TRBD2 (5 bases each). Germline lookup yields CDR1 DFQATT and CDR2 SNEGSKA (reference sequence). This CDR3 spans 15 amino acids. V lost 5 bases, J lost 0 bases, and 17 bases lay in between. CDR3 amino acids: CSAPRGDSFSYEQYF. The CDR3 bases are TGCAGTGCTCCGAGGGGCGACAGTTTCTCCTACGAGCAGTACTTC.

This clonotype turned up a few times. The V call is TRBV12-3 or TRBV12-4, the J call TRBJ1-2; D not certain. V was clipped by 3 bases and J by 7 bases, with 6 bases between them. The CDR3 sequence is 11 residues long. This chain's CDR3 is CASSFNGGYTF. The CDR3 bases are TGTGCCAGCAGTTTCAACGGTGGCTACACCTTC.

This clonotype was recorded a few times. The J gene is TRBJ2-5, the V gene TRBV5-5; a possible D gene is TRBD1 (6 bases). The CDR3 consists of 15 residues. The V gene's germline CDR1 is SGHKS and CDR2 YYEKEE (reference sequence). Trimming stripped 1 base from V and 3 bases from J, with 13 bases between. CDR3 DNA sequence: TGTGCCAGCAGCTTGCAGGGGAGACTGGAAGAGACCCAGTACTTC. This sequence encodes CASSLQGRLEETQYF.

This clonotype was seen ten or more times. The DNA of the CDR3 is TGTGCCAGCAGCCCCTGGGGGTCGGTTAGCGGGAAGGAGACCCAGTACTTC. Translated, it gives CASSPWGSVSGKETQYF. The chain is built from TRBV7-2 and TRBJ2-5, with TRBD2 identical over 8 bases. The CDR3 runs to 17 residues. The germline V gene encodes CDR1 SGHTA and CDR2 FQGNSA. After removal of 5 bases from V and 5 bases from J, the junction contained 16 bases not matched to a gene.

This clonotype was observed many times. The CDR3 sequence: CASSEWGLADNEQFF. For the CDR3, the DNA is TGTGCCAGCAGTGAATGGGGACTAGCGGACAATGAGCAGTTCTTC. The chain combines TRBV6-1 with TRBJ2-1, with 11 bases identical to TRBD2. The CDR3 runs 15 residues. The trim removed 2 bases at V and 5 bases at J, leaving 2 bases unmatched. Germline V gene sequence: CDR1 MNHNS, CDR2 SASEGT.

This clonotype came up many times. The chain is built from TRBV20-1 and TRBJ2-5; D is ambiguous. The CDR3 contains 15 residues. Germline values: CDR1 DFQATT, CDR2 SNEGSKA (reference sequence). Deletions cut 6 bases from V and 2 bases from J, with 19 bases between. In nucleotides, the CDR3 is TGCAGTGCAAGGGCCGGTTGGGCAGAACAAGAGACCCAGTACTTC. Protein: CSARAGWAEQETQYF.

This clonotype appeared many times. V gene TRBV5-1 combines with J gene TRBJ2-1, with D maybe TRBD2 (6 bases). Trimming pared 2 bases from V and 9 bases from J, leaving 18 bases between. The germline V gene has CDR1 SGHRS and CDR2 YFSETQ. This CDR3 is 15 amino acids long. This CDR3 is CASSFAVADFGEQFF. The CDR3 DNA reads as TGCGCCAGCAGCTTCGCGGTAGCGGATTTTGGTGAGCAGTTCTTC.

About this clonotype itself: This could be a read error, since a much larger clone is one nucleotide away. This chain links TRBV6-1 with TRBJ1-2; perhaps TRBD1 as D (6 bases). Germline V CDR1 and CDR2: MNHNS, SASEGT. The CDR3 totals 16 residues. The ends were cut back, 3 bases at V and 7 bases at J, with 21 bases in the middle. The chain's CDR3 is CASSDIWEWPGAGYTF. The CDR3, as DNA: TGTGCCAGCAGTGATATTTGGGAATGGCCGGGGGCTGGCTACACCTTC.

This clonotype was seen repeatedly, ten times or more. In nucleotides, the CDR3 is TGTGCCAGCAGCTTAAGCAGGGTTCGTGAGACCCAGTACTTC. It yields the protein CASSLSRVRETQYF. The chain uses TRBV13 and TRBJ2-5; a weak D match, TRBD1 (5 bases). Germline CDR1 and CDR2: PRHDT and FYEKMQ (reference sequence). CDR3 length: 14 residues. V was cut by 2 bases and J by 5 bases, with 12 bases left in between.

This clonotype came up many times. The rearrangement uses TRBV20-1 and TRBJ1-5; TRBD1 matches at 8 bases. CDR1 and CDR2 from the germline V gene are DFQATT and SNEGSKA (reference sequence). After removal of 6 bases from V and 1 base from J, the junction contained 2 bases not matched to a gene. There are 13 residues in the CDR3. The CDR3 nucleotides are TGCAGTGCAAGACAGGGGAGCAATCAGCCCCAGCATTTT. This sequence encodes CSARQGSNQPQHF.

This clonotype was seen ten or more times. The chain uses TRBV3-1 and TRBJ2-5; D is unresolved. Germline V gene data show CDR1 as LGHDT and CDR2 as YNNKEL (reference sequence). This CDR3 region has 12 residues. Trimming shortened V by 7 bases and J by 5 bases, and 11 bases separated the two germline ends. In DNA, the CDR3 is TGTGCCAGCACCGACGCATGGGAGACCCAGTACTTC. Translated, it gives CASTDAWETQYF.

This clonotype was recorded a few times. The rearrangement joins TRBV7-9 to TRBJ2-3; D remains unclear. The germline gives CDR1 SEHNR, CDR2 FQNEAQ (reference sequence). This CDR3 contains 15 residues. Trimming shortened V by 5 bases and J by 0 bases, and 12 bases separated the two germline ends. The CDR3 DNA follows: TGTGCCAGCAGCCCTCCCCCGGAAAGCACAGATACGCAGTATTTT. Protein: CASSPPPESTDTQYF.

The V and J genes are TRBV15 and TRBJ2-7; D not certain. The CDR3 contains 12 residues. The ends were cut back, 8 bases at V and 3 bases at J, with 11 bases in the middle. The V gene's germline CDR1 is LNHNV and CDR2 YYDKDF (reference sequence). The CDR3 region is CATGPSFYEQYF. The CDR3 DNA reads TGTGCCACCGGGCCCTCTTTCTACGAGCAGTACTTC. The whole variable domain, filled in from reference TRBV15 and TRBJ2-7, reads DAMVIQNPRYQVTQFGKPVTLSCSQTLNHNVMYWYQQKSSQAPKLLFHYYDKDFNNEADTPDNFQSRRPNTSFCFLDIRSPGLGDTAMYLCATGPSFYEQYFGPGTRLTVT.

On this clonotype: A much larger clone lies one base from this, so it may be a read error. The chain carries TRBV6-9 and TRBJ1-1; perhaps TRBD1 as D (5 bases). Germline V lookup: CDR1 MNHGY, CDR2 SVAAGI. CDR3 length: 14 residues. V was clipped by 8 bases and J by 1 base, with 14 bases between them. DNA of the CDR3: TGTGCCAGCCGTTTGAAGGGGCAGAACACTGAAGCTTTCTTT. Its translation: CASRLKGQNTEAFF.

This clonotype was detected many times. The chain links TRBV24-1 to TRBJ1-1, with 7 bases lining up with TRBD1. Losses at the gene ends were 9 bases for V and 0 bases for J; bases not matched to a gene: 9. Germline CDR1 KGHDR, CDR2 SFDVKD. The CDR3 totals 15 residues. In DNA form, the CDR3 reads TGTGCCACCTCCGAATTGGGACAGATGAACACTGAAGCTTTCTTT. Protein sequence: CATSELGQMNTEAFF.

This sequence joins TRBV11-3 and TRBJ1-1; TRBD1 matches at 7 bases. Germline CDR1 SGHNT, CDR2 YENEEA. There are 12 residues in the CDR3. The V and J ends lost 1 base and 9 bases, in that order; junction bases with no gene match: 2. Here the CDR3 reads CASSLGGQKAFF. The DNA for the CDR3 is TGTGCCAGCAGCTTAGGGGGACAGAAAGCTTTCTTT. Full variable domain (outside the CDR3, taken from reference TRBV11-3 and TRBJ1-1): EAGVVQSPRYKIIEKKQPVAFWCNPISGHNTLYWYLQNLGQGPELLIRYENEEAVDDSQLPKDRFSAERLKGVDSTLKIQPAELGDSAVYLCASSLGGQKAFFGQGTRLTVV.

There are a few counts of this clonotype. The V gene is TRBV5-4, the J gene TRBJ2-1; 8 nucleotides agree with TRBD2. The CDR3 has 15 residues. The V and J ends lost 4 bases and 4 bases, in that order; junction bases with no gene match: 7. CDR1 SGHNT and CDR2 YYREEE come from the germline V gene (reference sequence). The CDR3 spells CASSLSGNTYNEQFF. Written as DNA, the CDR3 is TGTGCCAGCAGCCTTAGCGGGAACACTTACAATGAGCAGTTCTTC.

This clonotype was detected a few times. V usage is TRBV20-1 and J usage is TRBJ2-1; no clear D gene. The CDR3 totals 15 residues. CDR1 and CDR2 (germline): DFQATT, SNEGSKA (reference sequence). Trimming took 8 bases from V and 0 from J, leaving 17 bases between them. This CDR3 is CSSENEGSSYNEQFF. The CDR3 DNA sequence: TGCAGTTCCGAAAATGAAGGAAGCTCCTACAATGAGCAGTTCTTC.